The 5 T cell receptor beta chains below were found in one sample sequenced in a study of OX40 agonist ivuxolimab in advanced cancers. Libraries came from the immunoSEQ multiplex PCR assay. TCRdb holds this immuneACCESS table with in-frame rearrangements only. Some clones are missing; in checked studies, unresolved V genes explain under half, and the rest has no known cause. The sample contains under 40,000 clones, 81% of them found a single time. Of the sample, less than 25% is held by the ten largest clones. The specimen was CD4+ or CD8+ T cells sorted from blood, collected in a trial of the OX40 agonist ivuxolimab. The receptor source for this set is an adult with an advanced solid tumor such as melanoma, head and neck, liver or kidney cancer.

This chain uses TRBV28 with TRBJ1-1; tentatively, D is TRBD1 (6 bases). CDR1 is MDHEN and CDR2 is SYDVKM in the germline V gene. V was clipped by 7 bases and J by 1 base, with 16 bases between them. The CDR3 spans 15 residues. CDR3 bases: TGTGCCAGCACCCTTGGGGGCGCAGCGAACACTGAAGCTTTCTTT. It translates to CASTLGGAANTEAFF.

This chain connects TRBV2 to TRBJ1-2; D gene ambiguous. CDR1 and CDR2 (germline): SNHLY, FYNNEI. The V end lost 5 bases, the J end lost 1 base, and 8 bases lay between the germline ends. The CDR3 is 13 amino acids. The CDR3 bases are TGTGCCAGCAGTAAGTCGATTAACTATGGCTACACCTTC. Translating gives CASSKSINYGYTF.

The sample holds a few counts of this clone. The chain combines TRBV7-2 with TRBJ1-1; TRBD1 is a possible D gene (6 bases). The V end was cut by 3 bases, the J end by 4 bases, with 9 bases between. Germline V gene lookup returns CDR1 SGHTA and CDR2 FQGNSA. The CDR3 spans 13 residues. The CDR3 DNA reads TGTGCCAGCAGCTTGGGGGGCTTCACTGAAGCTTTCTTT. As protein: CASSLGGFTEAFF.

V gene TRBV7-2 combines with J gene TRBJ2-6; the D gene could be TRBD1 or TRBD2 (5 bases each). The CDR3 sequence is 17 residues long. The V end lost 4 bases, the J end lost 0 bases, and 13 bases lay between the germline ends. Germline lookup yields CDR1 SGHTA and CDR2 FQGNSA. The CDR3 reads CASSSPGRISGANVLTF. The CDR3 nucleotides read TGTGCCAGCAGCTCTCCGGGACGGATCTCTGGGGCCAACGTCCTGACTTTC. The full variable domain, completed using reference TRBV7-2 and TRBJ2-6, is GAGVSQSPSNKVTEKGKDVELRCDPISGHTALYWYRQSLGQGLEFLIYFQGNSAPDKSGLPSDRFSAERTGGSVSTLTIQRTQQEDSAVYLCASSSPGRISGANVLTFGAGSRLTVL.

V and J are TRBV6-1 and TRBJ1-4, with 7 nucleotides matching TRBD1. The CDR3 consists of 14 residues. The trim removed 7 bases at V and 8 bases at J, leaving 10 bases unmatched. From germline, CDR1 is MNHNS and CDR2 SASEGT. This chain's CDR3 is CASIKQGRYEKLFF. The CDR3 region has the DNA TGTGCCAGCATTAAACAGGGGAGGTACGAAAAACTGTTTTTT.